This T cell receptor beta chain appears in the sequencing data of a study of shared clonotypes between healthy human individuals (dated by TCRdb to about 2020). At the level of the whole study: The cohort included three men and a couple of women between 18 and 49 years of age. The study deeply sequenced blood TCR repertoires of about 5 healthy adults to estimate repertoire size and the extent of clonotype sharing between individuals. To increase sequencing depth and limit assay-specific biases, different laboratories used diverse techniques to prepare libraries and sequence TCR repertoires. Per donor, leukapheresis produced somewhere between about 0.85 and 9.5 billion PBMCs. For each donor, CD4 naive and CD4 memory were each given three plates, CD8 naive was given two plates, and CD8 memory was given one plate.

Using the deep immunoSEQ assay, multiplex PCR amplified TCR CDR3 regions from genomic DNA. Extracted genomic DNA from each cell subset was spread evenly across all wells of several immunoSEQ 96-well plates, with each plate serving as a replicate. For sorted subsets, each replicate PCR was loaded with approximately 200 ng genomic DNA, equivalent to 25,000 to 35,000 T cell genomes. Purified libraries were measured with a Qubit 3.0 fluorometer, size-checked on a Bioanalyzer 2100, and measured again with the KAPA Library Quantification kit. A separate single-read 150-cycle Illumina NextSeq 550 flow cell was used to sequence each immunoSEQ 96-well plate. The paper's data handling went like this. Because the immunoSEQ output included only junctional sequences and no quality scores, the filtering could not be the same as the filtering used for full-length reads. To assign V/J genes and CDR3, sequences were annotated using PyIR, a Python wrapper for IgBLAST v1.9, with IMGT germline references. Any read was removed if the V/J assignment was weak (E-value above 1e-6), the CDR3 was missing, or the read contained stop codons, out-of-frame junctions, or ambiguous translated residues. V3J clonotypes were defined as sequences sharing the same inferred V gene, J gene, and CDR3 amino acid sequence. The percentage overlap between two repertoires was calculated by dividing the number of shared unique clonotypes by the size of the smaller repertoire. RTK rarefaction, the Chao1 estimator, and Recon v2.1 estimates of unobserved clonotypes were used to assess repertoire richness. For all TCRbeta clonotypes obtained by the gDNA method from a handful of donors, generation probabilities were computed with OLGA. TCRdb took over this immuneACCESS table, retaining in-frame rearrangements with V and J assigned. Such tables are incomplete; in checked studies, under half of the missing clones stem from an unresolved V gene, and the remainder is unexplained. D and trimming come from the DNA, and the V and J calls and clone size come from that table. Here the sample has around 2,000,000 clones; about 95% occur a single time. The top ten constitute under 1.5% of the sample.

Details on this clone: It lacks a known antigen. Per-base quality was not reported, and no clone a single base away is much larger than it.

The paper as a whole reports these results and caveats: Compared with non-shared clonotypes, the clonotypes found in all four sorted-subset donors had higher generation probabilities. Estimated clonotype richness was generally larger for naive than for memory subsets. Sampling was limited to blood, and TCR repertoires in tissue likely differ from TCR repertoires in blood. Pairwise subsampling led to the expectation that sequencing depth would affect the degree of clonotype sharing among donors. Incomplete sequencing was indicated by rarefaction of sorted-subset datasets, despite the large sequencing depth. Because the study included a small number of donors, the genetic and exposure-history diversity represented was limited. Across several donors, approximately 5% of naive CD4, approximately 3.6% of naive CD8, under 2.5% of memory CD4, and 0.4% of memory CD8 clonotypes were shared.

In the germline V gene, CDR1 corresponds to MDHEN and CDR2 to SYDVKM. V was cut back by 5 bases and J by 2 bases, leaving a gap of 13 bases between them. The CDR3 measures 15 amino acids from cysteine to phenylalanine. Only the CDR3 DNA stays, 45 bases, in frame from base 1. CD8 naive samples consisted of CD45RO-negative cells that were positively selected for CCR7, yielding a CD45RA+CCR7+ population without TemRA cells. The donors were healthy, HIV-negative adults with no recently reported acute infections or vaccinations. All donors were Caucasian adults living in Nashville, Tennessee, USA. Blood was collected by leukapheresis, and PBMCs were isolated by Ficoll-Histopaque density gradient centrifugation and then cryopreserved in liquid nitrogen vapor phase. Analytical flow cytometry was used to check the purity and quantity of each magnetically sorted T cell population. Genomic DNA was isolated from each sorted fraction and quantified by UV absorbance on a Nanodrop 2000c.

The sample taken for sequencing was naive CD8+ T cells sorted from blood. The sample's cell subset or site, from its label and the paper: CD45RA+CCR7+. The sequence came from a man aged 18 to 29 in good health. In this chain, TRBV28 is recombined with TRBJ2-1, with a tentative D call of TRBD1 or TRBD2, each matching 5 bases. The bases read TGTGCCAGCAGTCTGGTTAGGGGAGCCTACAATGAGCAGTTCTTC. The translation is CASSLVRGAYNEQFF.